Listed here are 14 T cell receptor beta chains from one sample, sequenced in a study of beta chain features in type 1 diabetes. Expressed TCRB transcripts were sequenced after all isolated RNA was converted to cDNA. TCRdb keeps only in-frame clones here, not all; method: immunoSEQ multiplex PCR. The sample lists around 340,000 clones, 8% occurring once. The sequenced sample consisted of central memory CD4+ T cells from blood. The origin of the receptors is a woman aged 18-35 years in good health.

This clone was found a few times. The V gene is TRBV29-1, the J gene TRBJ2-5; tentatively, D is TRBD1 (6 bases). The assigned J gene may be wrong: the sequence end matches TRBJ2-7 better. Germline V gene sequence: CDR1 SQVTM, CDR2 ANQGSEA. This CDR3 spans 11 amino acids. The DNA of the CDR3 is TGCAGCGTCGCGACAGGAGACGAGCAGTACTTC. The encoded protein is CSVATGDEQYF.

The table lists this clone with a few counts. The CDR3 loop reads CASSLGGRTGEQFF. CDR3 coding DNA: TGTGCCAGCAGCTTAGGCGGGAGGACCGGTGAGCAGTTCTTC. V usage is TRBV11-2 and J usage is TRBJ2-1, with 8 bases identical to TRBD2. The CDR3 extends over 14 amino acids. Germline CDR1 reads SGHAT; CDR2 reads FQNNGV. J was trimmed by 9 bases and V by 1 base; bases with no gene match: 5.

V gene TRBV18 combines with J gene TRBJ2-3; 11 positions match TRBD2. Unmatched junction bases numbered 9, after V lost 5 bases and J lost 2 bases. CDR1 is KGHSH, CDR2 LQKENI, per germline. This CDR3 comprises 17 residues. The CDR3 protein is CASSSGTSGIYTDTQYF. The CDR3, as DNA: TGTGCCAGCTCATCCGGGACTAGCGGAATCTACACAGATACGCAGTATTTT.

This clone was observed a few times. The chain links TRBV2 to TRBJ2-4; unclear D gene. In germline, CDR1 is SNHLY, CDR2 FYNNEI. V dropped 6 bases and J dropped 6 bases, with 6 bases sitting between them. This CDR3 is 11 amino acids long. CDR3 protein: CASRTLNIQYF. The CDR3 DNA sequence: TGTGCCAGCAGGACCCTAAACATTCAGTACTTC.

This clone has just a few counts. The chain recombines TRBV19 with TRBJ1-2; 7 positions agree with TRBD1. The CDR3 totals 16 residues. The ends lost 5 bases at V and 4 bases at J; junction bases unmatched: 13. CDR1 and CDR2 (germline): LNHDA, SQIVND (reference sequence). The CDR3 region has the DNA TGTGCCAGTAGTCGGACAGGCGATCGTACAGGCTATGGCTACACCTTC. It encodes CASSRTGDRTGYGYTF.

This clone was seen only a few times. This chain connects TRBV29-1 to TRBJ2-1; D is unresolved. With 7 bases removed from V and 0 bases from J, the gap between germline ends came to 10 bases. Germline assignment: CDR1 SQVTM and CDR2 ANQGSEA. This CDR3 has 13 residues. CDR3 DNA sequence: TGCAGCGGTAGTAGCTACTCCTACAATGAGCAGTTCTTC. Translated: CSGSSYSYNEQFF.

At least ten counts were recorded for this clone. The gene calls are TRBV4-3 and TRBJ2-1, with a weak D call TRBD2 (5 bases). Germline CDR1 and CDR2: LGHNA and YSLEER. With 4 bases removed from V and 3 bases from J, the gap between germline ends came to 7 bases. The CDR3 runs 13 residues. For the CDR3, the DNA is TGCGCCAGCAGCCCCGGGGTCTACAATGAGCAGTTCTTC. Its translation: CASSPGVYNEQFF.

As to this clone: Other DNA sequences in this sample translate to the same CDR3. The rearrangement joins TRBV7-2 to TRBJ1-1; possibly TRBD1 for D (6 bases). V lost 6 bases to trimming and J lost 2 bases, with 10 bases between them. CDR3 length: 13 residues. Germline CDR1 reads SGHTA; CDR2 reads FQGNSA. The CDR3 nucleotides read TGTGCCAGCAGTCTGGACAGAAACACTGAAGCTTTCTTT. Translation: CASSLDRNTEAFF.

Only a few counts were recorded for this clone. The chain links TRBV25-1 to TRBJ2-1, with D uncertain. The CDR3 sequence is 15 residues long. Trimming shortened V by 7 bases and J by 0 bases, and 13 bases separated the two germline ends. The germline V gene has CDR1 MGHDK and CDR2 SYGVNS. The CDR3 sequence is CASKKDRNSYNEQFF. The CDR3 DNA sequence: TGTGCCAGCAAGAAGGACCGCAACTCCTACAATGAGCAGTTCTTC.

This clone has a handful of counts. The chain joins TRBV11-2 to TRBJ2-5; TRBD1 is a possible D gene (7 bases). The CDR3 is 13 residues long. The V end was cut by 8 bases, the J end by 4 bases, with 14 bases between. Germline assignment: CDR1 SGHAT and CDR2 FQNNGV. This CDR3 reads CASGYRGGETQYF. The CDR3, as DNA: TGTGCCAGCGGATACAGGGGAGGAGAGACCCAGTACTTC.

The chain employs TRBV4-2 and TRBJ1-2; a weak D match, TRBD1 (5 bases). Germline V lookup: CDR1 LGHNA, CDR2 YNFKEQ. The CDR3 spans 14 residues. Trimming shortened V by 2 bases and J by 6 bases, and 13 bases separated the two germline ends. CDR3 nucleotide sequence: TGTGCCAGCAGCCAAATATCCAGGGAGGATGGCTACACCTTC. It encodes CASSQISREDGYTF.

This clone was seen a handful of times. The V and J genes are TRBV28 and TRBJ2-7, with D perhaps matching TRBD2 (6 bases). This CDR3 is 15 amino acids long. CDR1 and CDR2 from the germline V gene are MDHEN and SYDVKM. Trimming shortened V by 5 bases and J by 0 bases, and 14 bases separated the two germline ends. CDR3 nucleotide sequence: TGTGCCAGCAGTCGGCCAGCTAGCGCCTCCTACGAGCAGTACTTC. This sequence encodes CASSRPASASYEQYF.

This chain joins TRBV29-1 and TRBJ1-2, with D perhaps matching TRBD1 (5 bases). CDR3 length: 13 residues. The ends were cut back, 4 bases at V and 2 bases at J, with 11 bases in the middle. Per the germline V gene, CDR1 is SQVTM and CDR2 is ANQGSEA. The CDR3 spells CSVGGTENYGYTF. CDR3 coding DNA: TGCAGCGTTGGGGGGACCGAAAACTATGGCTACACCTTC.

V gene TRBV10-1 combines with J gene TRBJ2-1, with 12 bases identical to TRBD2. Trimming removed 10 bases from V and 6 bases from J; junction bases left unmatched: 4. The CDR3 extends over 13 amino acids. CDR1 and CDR2 from the germline V gene are WNHNN and SYGVQD (reference sequence). The CDR3 here is CATSTSGSNEQFF. The CDR3 coding sequence is TGCGCCACCTCGACTAGCGGGAGCAATGAGCAGTTCTTC.